This T cell receptor (beta chain) stems from a study of cytomegalovirus exposure and HLA in healthy donors (dated 2017 in TCRdb). At the level of the whole study: In an earlier analysis of 450 to 750 of the donors, 250 to 350 Gb of sequence data and about 110 million unique TCR beta sequences from 150 million to 200 million T cells were reported. An early release that covered approximately 600 HLA-typed donors contained approximately 300 gigabases of sequencing data and 75 million to 100 million unique TCR sequences. The genetic ancestry cluster associated with self-reported Caucasian donors included approximately 85% of the roughly 380 genotyped donors. The study aimed to test whether signatures of past pathogen exposure could be identified by cataloging public T cell receptors. The study used immunosequencing to profile the T cell repertoires of 670 or so subjects and linked those repertoires to cytomegalovirus serostatus. Besides the first cohort of about 730 subjects, a separate validation cohort made up of over a hundred different subjects was used. To predict cytomegalovirus infection status, the study brought together high-throughput TCR immunosequencing, statistical association of individual TCRs with disease status, and machine learning. A later analysis re-analyzed previously published TCR beta repertoires from 660 or so donors and added high-resolution HLA genotyping to study TCR occurrence patterns. The later analysis used no new phenotypic data to find candidate immune exposures, relying instead on TCR beta sequences and their occurrence across donors. In an earlier analysis of roughly 580 of the donors, high-throughput TCR beta sequencing was used to judge whether each TCR beta V gene segment behaved as functional or pseudogenic. Donor age, sex, ethnicity and CMV serostatus were collected together with the repertoire data. A later genetic analysis used genome-wide SNP genotypes for about 65% of the 666 donors, treating that subset as a discovery cohort. All discovery cohort repertoires had been generated on a single sequencing platform. Class I and class II HLA loci were covered by the typing at four-digit resolution. Typing coverage varied by locus: roughly 620-640 donors for A, B, C, DRB1 and DQB1; about 520 for DQA1; 600 to 610 for DPA1; 450 to 480 for DPB1. A handful of DR-DQ haplotypes were handled as single units for association and clustering because linkage in the cohort was strong. Across about 370 genotyped donors of the cohort, an average of approximately 240,000 unique TCR beta nucleotide sequences per donor were sequenced, and 15% to 20% of those sequences were non-productive. On the study overall, not on this receptor specifically: A later analysis associated some 17,000 TCR beta sequences with specific HLA alleles at a false discovery rate of 0.05. In a later analysis, most CMV-associated TCR beta chains were found to appear HLA-restricted, with HLA associations seemingly driven largely by CMV exposure. Because HLA typing was missing for some donors at each locus, association tests included only the typed subset. Several of the top co-occurrence clusters appeared to be linked to parvovirus B19, influenza, CMV and Epstein-Barr virus, according to a later analysis. A further reported finding was that TCR beta sequences accurately predicted the HLA-A and HLA-B alleles for most subjects in the first cohort. The only immune exposure information available for the cohort was CMV serostatus. Three of the identified cytomegalovirus-associated TCR beta chains were confirmed in vitro to be specific for cytomegalovirus antigens. Over 15 rarely observed V segments, including chromosome 9 orphons, were excluded from the earlier analysis of several hundred of the donors because counts were too low. In an earlier analysis of around 500 of the donors, most TCR beta V segments appeared in productive rearrangements about 90% or about 30% of the time, broadly matching IMGT annotations. Most TCR sequences were seen in very few donors, while some public TCRs were found in many individuals. The 87-base-pair reads could not distinguish some IMGT-functional V segments, including TRBV6-2 and TRBV6-3, so those segments were excluded. It was suggested by the authors that the approach could potentially be generalized to other disease states and immunological phenotypes. Compared with the roughly 700-donor mean, donors in an Asian-associated ancestry cluster had fewer N-insertions in productive TCRs, according to a later genetic analysis. A cluster of highly shared sequence variants was judged likely to be a technical artifact of the sequencing pipeline. Strong co-occurrence of HLA alleles, especially DR and DQ, made assigning TCR associations to individual alleles difficult. The classifier was reported to diagnose cytomegalovirus status with high specificity and sensitivity in both the original and validation cohorts. Linkage disequilibrium might explain the correlated functional status among segregating V segments, but an unknown experimental factor could not be ruled out. In a later analysis, TCR association rates were found to vary across HLA loci, with the most associated TCRs seen for DRB1 alleles and the fewest for HLA-C alleles. Compared with equally common non-associated chains, HLA-associated TCR beta chains in a later analysis were more clonally expanded and had lower generation probabilities. The presence/absence analyses assumed that sequencing depth was roughly uniform across donors, and that assumption may not be true. The cohort was sequenced for TCR beta chains only, and without alpha or paired-chain data the features that could be detected were limited. A total of fewer than 200 TCR beta chains were listed by the study as associated with cytomegalovirus. V-gene and J-gene trimming of TCR beta chains was associated with a missense DCLRE1C variant in a later genetic analysis, and the association was replicated in an independent cohort.

About this clone: Its antigen target is currently unknown. Within one base of it there is no much larger clone, and no base qualities were kept.

The cohort consisted of 670 or so healthy bone marrow donors. At the time of sampling, all cohort members were nominally healthy, though unrecorded immune exposures were likely present. The donor was CMV seronegative and was included in the group of a few hundred seronegative cohort members. A peripheral blood sample was provided by each donor, and peripheral blood mononuclear cells were used for TCR beta sequencing. Genomic DNA extraction from the blood cell samples was performed with the Qiagen DNeasy Blood Extraction Kit. V and J lose 3 bases and 8 bases, and a span of 11 bases separates them. The CDR3 goes from the cysteine to the phenylalanine over 13 residues. The DNA shown is the 39-base CDR3, in frame from base 1. The germline V gene encodes CDR1 LNHDA and CDR2 SQIVND (reference sequence). The library was generated by the immunoSEQ multiplex PCR assay. For the multiplex PCR, a mixture combining 60 forward primers for TCR Vbeta segments and 13 reverse primers for TCR Jbeta segments was used. The CDR3 region of rearranged TCR beta genes was amplified from genomic DNA with a multiplex PCR assay. The amplified TCR beta libraries were sequenced on the Illumina HiSeq System as 87-base-pair reads. The paper's data handling went like this. In a later analysis, 70 million to 95 million unique TCR beta chains were counted across the 500 to 700 repertoires, and roughly 11 million of these chains were shared by at least two donors. To remove PCR and sequencing errors, raw reads were error-corrected and collapsed into unique sequences using a nearest-neighbor algorithm that merged closely related sequences. CDR3 sequences were aligned to IMGT reference sequences to assign V, D and J gene segments. For a sequence to be retained, at least a six-nucleotide match to both a V gene segment and a J gene segment was required. A rearrangement was called productive if the CDR3 had no stop codons and remained in frame with V and J, and every other rearrangement was called non-productive. Following IMGT convention, CDR3 was defined as the stretch from the second conserved V-encoded cysteine to the conserved J-encoded phenylalanine. Sequences without an unambiguous match to a single V gene segment were excluded from the earlier analysis of over 500 of the donors. In an earlier analysis of around 600 of the donors, V segments were called functional above 56.7% productive rearrangements and were called segregating when the between-donor standard deviation exceeded 5%. A statistical classification framework was built to diagnose cytomegalovirus status from the catalog of TCR beta chain sequences. A later analysis assigned V and J genes by comparing TCR nucleotide sequences with IMGT/GENE-DB human TR gene sequences. A later analysis assigned CDR3 sequences and most-parsimonious VDJ recombination scenarios with the TCRdist pipeline. In a later analysis, every TCR beta chain was defined by the combination of its CDR3 amino acid sequence and its V-gene family, and reads without a unique V-gene family were dropped. To address suspected cross-contamination and a sequencing artifact, a later analysis removed over 500 highly shared, low-generation-probability nucleotide sequences. In a later analysis, a clonal expansion index for each public chain was calculated from normalized within-repertoire ranks of inferred template counts. Generation probabilities in a later analysis came from a VDJ recombination model fitted to out-of-frame rearrangements, and those results were checked against IGoR. Hypergeometric tests were used in a later analysis to score TCR-TCR, TCR-HLA and TCR-CMV co-occurrence, with a repertoire-size bias correction applied to the TCR pairs. False discovery rates were estimated in a later analysis by permuting HLA or CMV assignments 20 times. In a later analysis, co-occurring TCRs were grouped using DBSCAN, and TCRdist sequence similarity was added for clustering within HLA-allele-positive subsets. Repertoires with fewer than 30,000 or more than 120,000 public chains, plus five repertoires with anomalous nucleotide sharing, were excluded from co-occurrence clustering. TCRdb stores this immuneACCESS table with in-frame sequences only. Part of the clones is absent; in the studies checked, under half of the shortfall reflects unresolved V genes, and no reason is known for the rest. D and trimming come from the DNA, and the V and J calls and clone size come from that table. The sample includes just under 65,000 clones, with around three quarters observed a single time. Approximately 4.2% of the sample is in the top ten clones.

The V and J segments used are TRBV19 and TRBJ2-1; the D segment could be TRBD2, given 5 matching bases. Material for sequencing was PBMCs. This sequence was found in a woman in her twenties or thirties in good health and CMV-seronegative. The CDR3 sequence is CASSIEGNYEQFF. The DNA is as follows: TGTGCCAGTAGTATCGAGGGAAATTATGAGCAGTTCTTC. Where the CDR3 stops, the reference TRBV19 and TRBJ2-1 genes take over; the full variable domain is DGGITQSPKYLFRKEGQNVTLSCEQNLNHDAMYWYRQDPGQGLRLIYYSQIVNDFQKGDIAEGYSVSREKKESFPLTVTSAQKNPTAFYLCASSIEGNYEQFFGPGTRLTVL.